The next 29 T cell receptor beta chains were all read from a single sample in a study of T cells in Graves' hyperthyroidism and ophthalmopathy. It was RNA transcripts that yielded the amplified TCR beta CDR3 regions. RT-PCR in the first round (using the HTBI primer set) targeted the TCR CDR3. TCRdb reprocessed the multiplex PCR reads via MiXCR and lists one record per CDR3 protein. The sample has about 600,000 distinct CDR3 sequences, about a sixth seen once. The material sequenced was blood. These receptor sequences come from a woman in her thirties or forties with Graves' ophthalmopathy.

The sample holds a few counts of this clonotype. V and J are TRBV6-2 or TRBV6-3 and TRBJ2-1, with 11 bases matching TRBD2. The germline V gene has CDR1 MNHEY and CDR2 SVGEGT. Germline trimming cut 5 bases from V and 4 bases from J; bases unmatched to any gene: 10. This CDR3 is 17 amino acids long. For the CDR3, the DNA is TGTGCCAGCAGTAAAACCGGGACTAGCGGATTATACAATGAGCAGTTCTTC. Translating gives CASSKTGTSGLYNEQFF.

This clonotype was detected many times. This CDR3 reads CASSERQTSWPGANVLTF. As DNA, the CDR3 is TGTGCCAGCAGTGAGCGGCAGACCTCATGGCCTGGGGCCAACGTCCTGACTTTC. The chain employs TRBV6-1 and TRBJ2-6; no clear D. The CDR3 is 18 amino acids. CDR1 is MNHNS and CDR2 is SASEGT in the germline V gene. The V end lost 3 bases, the J end lost 2 bases, and 17 bases lay between the germline ends.

Regarding this clonotype: At one of its ends the junction is not consistent with the germline gene, which may arise from a read error. The V and J genes are TRBV12-3 or TRBV12-4 and TRBJ1-4; unclear D gene. The CDR3 extends over 14 amino acids. As DNA, the CDR3 is TGTGCCAGCAGCTTAGGCTGGAACGATGAAAAACTGTTTTTT. Translated, it gives CASSLGWNDEKLFF.

This clonotype has ten or more counts. CDR3: CASSHPGAYEQYF. Here the CDR3 DNA reads TGTGCCAGCAGCCACCCAGGGGCCTACGAGCAGTACTTC. The chain couples TRBV28 to TRBJ2-7, with D possibly being TRBD1 (6 bases). The CDR3 contains 13 residues. Trimming shortened V by 6 bases and J by 2 bases, and 11 bases separated the two germline ends. Germline V CDR1 and CDR2: MDHEN, SYDVKM.

The genes are TRBV5-1 and TRBJ1-2; D is perhaps TRBD1 (5 bases). The germline V gene has CDR1 SGHRS and CDR2 YFSETQ. The ends were cut back, 0 bases at V and 0 bases at J, with 12 bases in the middle. This CDR3 is 16 amino acids long. The CDR3 DNA is TGCGCCAGCAGCTTGGGGGACGGCTTAGCTAACTATGGCTACACCTTC. Its translation: CASSLGDGLANYGYTF.

Remarks on this clonotype: One junction end disagrees with the germline gene, perhaps due to a read error. This chain connects TRBV7-7 to TRBJ2-2; D remains ambiguous. This CDR3 region has 13 residues. Germline V gene sequence: CDR1 SSHAT, CDR2 FNYEAQ (reference sequence). CDR3 coding DNA: TGTGCTAGCAGCTCAATAATAACCGGGGAGCTGTTTTTT. This sequence encodes CASSSIITGELFF.

This clonotype was seen at least ten times. The chain carries TRBV7-8 and TRBJ2-1, with D perhaps TRBD1 (6 bases). V gave up 5 bases and J gave up 4 bases, with 12 bases separating them. The CDR3 runs 14 residues. From germline, CDR1 is SGHVS and CDR2 FQNEAQ. CDR3 protein: CASSRGQLYNEQFF. The CDR3 nucleotides read TGTGCCAGCAGCCGCGGACAGCTTTACAATGAGCAGTTCTTC. Complete variable domain (other parts from reference TRBV7-8 and TRBJ2-1): GAGVSQSPRYKVAKRGQDVALRCDPISGHVSLFWYQQALGQGPEFLTYFQNEAQLDKSGLPSDRFFAERPEGSVSTLKIQRTQQEDSAVYLCASSRGQLYNEQFFGPGTRLTVL.

This clonotype was counted between two and nine times. The chain carries TRBV14 and TRBJ1-4, with 8 bases that match TRBD1. From germline, CDR1 is SGHDN and CDR2 FVKESK. CDR3 size: 16 residues. J gave up 3 bases and V 5 bases, and 8 bases lay outside the gene matches. CDR3 in amino acids: CASSFRTGMANEKLFF. For the CDR3, the DNA is TGTGCCAGCAGCTTCCGGACAGGGATGGCTAATGAAAAACTGTTTTTT.

Points on this clonotype: A much larger clone lies one base from this, so it may be a read error. The J gene is TRBJ1-6, the V gene TRBV3-1; 7 bases line up with TRBD1. The CDR3 extends over 15 amino acids. The V gene's germline CDR1 is LGHDT and CDR2 YNNKEL (reference sequence). The CDR3 region has the DNA TGTGCCAGCAACCAAGGCCTGTGGACAGGTCCACCCCTCCACTTT. It specifies CASNQGLWTGPPLHF.

This clonotype was detected only a few times. The gene calls are TRBV25-1 and TRBJ2-7; 9 bases map to TRBD2. The V gene end was trimmed by 1 base and the J gene end by 7 bases; junction bases not matched to a gene: 11. The CDR3 totals 16 residues. Germline V gene sequence: CDR1 MGHDK, CDR2 SYGVNS. Written as DNA, the CDR3 is TGTGCCAGCAGTGAATCGGTGGCCAGCGGGAGGAATGAGCAGTACTTC. Its translation is CASSESVASGRNEQYF.

Only a few counts were recorded for this clonotype. CDR3 in DNA: TGCGCCAGCAGCTTAAGACAGGTGGGGAACACTGAAGCTTTCTTT. This codes for CASSLRQVGNTEAFF. The chain joins TRBV5-1 to TRBJ1-1; tentative D call: TRBD1 (6 bases). CDR3 length: 15 residues. The germline V gene has CDR1 SGHRS and CDR2 YFSETQ. V was clipped by 2 bases and J by 1 base, with 12 bases between them.

In this sample, this clonotype turned up many times. For the CDR3, the DNA is TGTGCCAGCAGTGAAGCGGGGGCCGGAAACACTGAAGCTTTCTTT. This translates into CASSEAGAGNTEAFF. The rearrangement joins TRBV6-1 to TRBJ1-1, with D possibly being TRBD1 (6 bases). This CDR3 contains 15 residues. The germline gives CDR1 MNHNS, CDR2 SASEGT. The V and J ends lost 0 bases and 2 bases respectively, with 10 bases between them.

The table lists this clonotype with a count of one. The genes are TRBV4-1 and TRBJ1-2, with 9 bases lining up with TRBD1. The CDR3 extends over 15 amino acids. The germline V gene encodes CDR1 MGHRA and CDR2 YSYEKL. V lost 1 base and J lost 7; bases outside the gene matches: 7. This chain's CDR3 is CASSQAGTGWGGYTF. The CDR3 bases are TGCGCCAGCAGCCAAGCCGGGACAGGGTGGGGTGGCTACACCTTC.

This clonotype was counted at least ten times. DNA of the CDR3: TGCAGTGCTAGAGGGGCAGGGCAACTTAATAATTCACCCCTCCACTTT. Protein product: CSARGAGQLNNSPLHF. The chain employs TRBV20-1 and TRBJ1-6; D possibly corresponds to TRBD1 (5 bases). Trimming removed 1 base from V and 5 bases from J, with 15 bases in between. The CDR3 totals 16 residues. Germline V lookup: CDR1 DFQATT, CDR2 SNEGSKA (reference sequence).

The J gene is TRBJ1-2, the V gene TRBV19; no firm D call. This CDR3 has 14 amino acids. The germline gives CDR1 LNHDA, CDR2 SQIVND (reference sequence). V was pared by 2 bases and J by 7 bases, with 14 bases between. The CDR3 DNA reads as TGTGCCAGTAGTATACTGGGGAGCAAGGCTGGCTACACCTTC. As protein: CASSILGSKAGYTF.

This clonotype was found a few times. V usage is TRBV7-6 and J usage is TRBJ1-5, with TRBD1 identical over 7 bases. The CDR3 has 16 amino acids. Germline V lookup: CDR1 SGHVS, CDR2 FNYEAQ. Trimming cost V 7 bases and J 7 bases; bases outside gene matches: 16. The CDR3 sequence: CASKGNYPTGEQPQHF. The CDR3, as DNA: TGTGCCAGCAAGGGGAACTACCCAACAGGGGAGCAGCCCCAGCATTTT.

Concerning this clonotype itself: The CDR3 does not end in the conserved phenylalanine or tryptophan, so this is likely a read error. In DNA, the CDR3 is TGTGCCAGCTCACCCGGACAGTTTAGCTCTGGAAACACCATATATTCT. Amino acids: CASSPGQFSSGNTIYS. The chain combines TRBV18 with TRBJ1-3; weak D call: TRBD1 (6 bases). CDR3 size: 16 residues. Germline CDR1 reads KGHSH; CDR2 reads LQKENI. Trimming removed 3 bases at V and 0 bases at J, with 12 bases between.

About this clonotype: A much larger clone lies a single base off, so this may be a read error. The chain combines TRBV5-1 with TRBJ2-5; the match to TRBD1 covers 8 bases. Germline V gives CDR1 SGHRS, CDR2 YFSETQ. The CDR3 runs 14 residues. V lost 7 bases and J lost 5; bases outside the gene matches: 10. The CDR3 region has the DNA TGCGCCAGCGGCCCTCGGACAGGGTGGGAGACCCAGTACTTC. Translating gives CASGPRTGWETQYF.

This clonotype was found many times. The chain carries TRBV11-2 and TRBJ2-1, with TRBD2 as a possible D gene (5 bases). This CDR3 has 16 amino acids. Per the germline V gene, CDR1 is SGHAT and CDR2 is FQNNGV. V was pared by 5 bases and J by 9 bases, with 23 bases between. CDR3 protein: CASSHPQRGLRVEQFF. The CDR3 DNA follows: TGTGCCAGCAGCCACCCTCAGCGAGGACTGCGGGTTGAGCAGTTCTTC.

This clonotype has a count of ten or more. This chain joins TRBV2 and TRBJ1-4; the D gene is possibly TRBD1 (6 bases). This CDR3 spans 13 amino acids. V lost 7 bases and J lost 5, with 11 bases in between. Germline CDR1 reads SNHLY; CDR2 reads FYNNEI. CDR3 loop: CASNRDINEKLFF. The CDR3 nucleotides are TGTGCCAGCAATCGGGACATCAATGAAAAACTGTTTTTT.

In its sample, this clonotype was seen a few times. The rearrangement links TRBV5-1 to TRBJ2-7; 13 positions agree with TRBD2. The V gene end was trimmed by 3 bases and the J gene end by 3 bases; junction bases not matched to a gene: 6. Germline V gene data show CDR1 as SGHRS and CDR2 as YFSETQ. CDR3 size: 16 residues. CDR3 coding DNA: TGCGCCAGCAGCTACGGAGGACTAGCGGGGGACTACGAGCAGTACTTC. This gives the protein CASSYGGLAGDYEQYF. The whole variable domain, filled in from reference TRBV5-1 and TRBJ2-7, reads KAGVTQTPRYLIKTRGQQVTLSCSPISGHRSVSWYQQTPGQGLQFLFEYFSETQRNKGNFPGRFSGRQFSNSRSEMNVSTLELGDSALYLCASSYGGLAGDYEQYFGPGTRLTVT.

The chain carries TRBV11-2 and TRBJ2-4; D might be TRBD2 (6 bases). The J call may not be correct, given that the DNA end is closer to TRBJ2-1. The length of the CDR3 is 12 residues. CDR1 and CDR2 (germline): SGHAT, FQNNGV. The CDR3: CASSLAPGVQFF. The CDR3 region has the DNA TGTGCCAGCAGCTTAGCTCCGGGGGTTCAGTTCTTC.

This clonotype was counted ten times or more. The chain couples TRBV6-5 to TRBJ1-1; D gene uncertain. The CDR3 has 14 residues. V shed 0 bases and J shed 1 base, with 6 bases lying between them. The V gene's germline CDR1 is MNHEY and CDR2 SVGAGI. CDR3 bases: TGTGCCAGCAGTTACTCGAGGGAGAACACTGAAGCTTTCTTT. Encoded protein: CASSYSRENTEAFF.

The table lists this clonotype with a few counts. The CDR3 nucleotides read TGTGCCAGCAGTTACATGCAGGGTCGTGGCTACACCTTC. Amino acid sequence: CASSYMQGRGYTF. The genes are TRBV6-5 and TRBJ1-2; perhaps TRBD1 as D (5 bases). The germline gives CDR1 MNHEY, CDR2 SVGAGI. Deletions cut 2 bases from V and 7 bases from J, with 11 bases between. The length of the CDR3 is 13 residues.

At least ten counts were recorded for this clonotype. V is TRBV7-2 and J is TRBJ2-3; D gene ambiguous. The CDR3 runs 13 residues. Germline V gene lookup returns CDR1 SGHTA and CDR2 FQGNSA. V lost 5 bases and J lost 5, with 11 bases in between. As DNA, the CDR3 is TGTGCCAGCAGCCCCGCTTTTGGAGATACGCAGTATTTT. Translated, it gives CASSPAFGDTQYF.

This clonotype was seen at least ten times. The genes are TRBV7-9 and TRBJ2-1; TRBD1 matches at 7 bases. CDR1 SEHNR and CDR2 FQNEAQ come from the germline V gene (reference sequence). This CDR3 is built from 15 residues. V shed 3 bases and J 4 bases; nucleotides not matched to a gene: 6. CDR3 in amino acids: CASSFPGTEYNEQFF. As DNA, the CDR3 is TGTGCCAGCAGCTTTCCCGGGACAGAATACAATGAGCAGTTCTTC.

This clonotype was counted a few times. Possible read error: a much larger clone is one base away. This chain joins TRBV6-1 and TRBJ2-1; 11 nucleotides match TRBD2. The CDR3 totals 15 residues. Germline CDR1 is MNHNS and CDR2 is SASEGT. V shed 2 bases and J 6 bases; nucleotides not matched to a gene: 3. The CDR3 nucleotides read TGTGCCAGCAGTGAACCGGGACTAGCGGCCAATGAGCAGTTCTTC. It specifies CASSEPGLAANEQFF.

This sequence joins TRBV3-1 and TRBJ2-1; TRBD2 might be the D (6 bases). With 0 bases removed from V and 0 bases from J, the gap between germline ends came to 18 bases. CDR1 and CDR2 (germline): LGHDT, YNNKEL (reference sequence). The CDR3 loop spans 19 amino acids. This chain's CDR3 is CASSQDLADLFSSYNEQFF. DNA for the CDR3: TGTGCCAGCAGCCAAGACTTAGCGGACCTATTCTCCTCCTACAATGAGCAGTTCTTC.

This clonotype was seen a handful of times. As DNA, the CDR3 is TGTGCCAGCAGCCAAGATAGACAGGGGGCAGAAGCTTTCTTT. Translating it yields CASSQDRQGAEAFF. The chain joins TRBV14 to TRBJ1-1; 10 positions agree with TRBD1. CDR3 length: 14 residues. Trimming cost V 0 bases and J 8 bases; bases outside gene matches: 3. Germline V gene lookup returns CDR1 SGHDN and CDR2 FVKESK.